This paragraph reports one T cell receptor (beta chain). Its antigen is not known. The donors formed part of the approximately 120-subject validation cohort, distinct from the roughly 700-subject first cohort. This specimen comes from a study of cytomegalovirus exposure and HLA in healthy donors. Study outcomes and limitations: Cytomegalovirus status was reportedly diagnosed by the classifier with high specificity and sensitivity. Cytomegalovirus association was assigned to 170 or so TCR beta chains.

From germline, CDR1 is MNHEY and CDR2 SMNVEV (reference sequence). The CDR3 consists of 15 residues. The ends lost 5 bases at V and 5 bases at J; junction bases unmatched: 10. Assay used: immunoSEQ multiplex PCR; TCRdb lists only in-frame clones, some missing. The repertoire holds 200,000 to 300,000 clones, with 90% as singletons. Sequenced input: PBMCs. The V gene is TRBV27, the J gene TRBJ1-1; 8 bases align to TRBD1. This TCR was recovered from a woman aged 25 to 39 in good health and CMV-seronegative. The CDR3 DNA is TGTGCCAGCAGTCACGCGACAGGGGTTAGTACTGAAGCTTTCTTT. Residues: CASSHATGVSTEAFF.